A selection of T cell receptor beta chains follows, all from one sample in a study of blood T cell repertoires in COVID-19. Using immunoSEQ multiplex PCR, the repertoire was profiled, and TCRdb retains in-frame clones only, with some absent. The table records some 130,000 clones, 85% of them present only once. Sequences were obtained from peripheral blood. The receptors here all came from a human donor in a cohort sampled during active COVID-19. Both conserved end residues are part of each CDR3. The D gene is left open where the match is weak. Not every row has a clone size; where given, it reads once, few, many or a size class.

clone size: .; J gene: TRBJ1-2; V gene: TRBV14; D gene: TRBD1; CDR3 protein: CASSRDRGLYGYTF; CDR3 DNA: TGTGCCAGCAGCCGAGACAGGGGGCTCTATGGCTACACCTTC
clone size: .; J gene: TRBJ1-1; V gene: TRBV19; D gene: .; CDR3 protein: CASSPWGSPMNTEAFF; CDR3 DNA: TGTGCCAGTAGTCCTTGGGGCAGCCCTATGAACACTGAAGCTTTCTTT
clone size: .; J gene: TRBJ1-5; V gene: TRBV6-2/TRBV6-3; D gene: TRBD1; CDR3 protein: CASSGTENQPQHF; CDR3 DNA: TGTGCCAGCAGTGGGACAGAAAATCAGCCCCAGCATTTT
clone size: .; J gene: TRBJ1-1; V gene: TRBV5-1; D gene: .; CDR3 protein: CASSLRAGKNTEAFF; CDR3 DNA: TGCGCCAGCAGCTTGAGGGCGGGAAAAAACACTGAAGCTTTCTTT
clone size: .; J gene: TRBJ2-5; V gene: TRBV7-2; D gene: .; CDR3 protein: CASSFSRGRETQYF; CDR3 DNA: TGTGCCAGCAGCTTTAGTCGGGGGAGAGAGACCCAGTACTTC
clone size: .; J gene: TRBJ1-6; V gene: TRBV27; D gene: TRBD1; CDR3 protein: CASSFTTLQGLYSPLHF; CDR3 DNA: TGTGCCAGCAGTTTCACCACTTTACAGGGGTTGTATTCACCCCTCCACTTT
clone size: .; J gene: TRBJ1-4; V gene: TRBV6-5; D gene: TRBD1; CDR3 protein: CASSLQGAGEKLFF; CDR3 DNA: TGTGCCAGCAGTTTGCAGGGGGCTGGTGAAAAACTGTTTTTT
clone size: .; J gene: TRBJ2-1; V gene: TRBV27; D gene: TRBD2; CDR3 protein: CASSLRILAGAHNEQFF; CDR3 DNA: TGTGCCAGCAGTTTACGCATACTAGCGGGGGCTCACAATGAGCAGTTCTTC
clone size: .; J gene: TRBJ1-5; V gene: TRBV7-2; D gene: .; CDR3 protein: CASSPIPSTASNQPQHF; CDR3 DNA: TGTGCCAGCAGCCCCATACCGTCGACAGCTAGCAATCAGCCCCAGCATTTT
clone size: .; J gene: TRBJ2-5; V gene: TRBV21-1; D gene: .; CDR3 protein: CAKGTSGTETQYF; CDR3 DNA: TGTGCCAAAGGGACTAGCGGGACGGAGACCCAGTACTTC
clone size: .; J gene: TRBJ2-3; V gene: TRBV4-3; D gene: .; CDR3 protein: CASSQASDTQYF; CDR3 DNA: TGCGCCAGCAGCCAAGCTTCCGATACGCAGTATTTT
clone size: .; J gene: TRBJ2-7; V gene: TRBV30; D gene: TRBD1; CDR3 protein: CAWSVAAGGYEQYF; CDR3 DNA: TGTGCCTGGAGTGTCGCTGCAGGGGGTTACGAGCAGTACTTC
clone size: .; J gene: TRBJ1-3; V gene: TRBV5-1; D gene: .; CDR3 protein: CASRDGAGSSGNTIYF; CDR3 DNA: TGCGCCAGCAGGGACGGAGCAGGGTCCTCTGGAAACACCATATATTTT
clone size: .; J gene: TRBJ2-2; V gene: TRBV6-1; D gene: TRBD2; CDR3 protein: CASSVGLGRNTGELFF; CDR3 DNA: TGTGCCAGCAGTGTAGGACTAGGGAGGAACACCGGGGAGCTGTTTTTT
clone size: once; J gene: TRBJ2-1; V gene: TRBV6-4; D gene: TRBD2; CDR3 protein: CASSELAGGRSEQFF; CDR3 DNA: TGTGCCAGCAGTGAACTAGCGGGAGGGCGGAGTGAGCAGTTCTTC
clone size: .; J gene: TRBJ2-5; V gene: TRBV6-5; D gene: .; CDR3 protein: CASSWEVPPETQYF; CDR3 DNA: TGTGCCAGCAGTTGGGAGGTCCCCCCAGAGACCCAGTACTTC
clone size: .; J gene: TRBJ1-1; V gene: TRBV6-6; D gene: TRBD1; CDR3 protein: CASSRGTDTEAFF; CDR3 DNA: TGTGCCAGCAGTCGTGGGACAGACACTGAAGCTTTCTTT
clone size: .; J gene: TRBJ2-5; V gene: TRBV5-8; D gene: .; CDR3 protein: CASSLAYPLSETQYF; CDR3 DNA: TGTGCCAGCAGCTTGGCCTATCCCCTAAGTGAGACCCAGTACTTC
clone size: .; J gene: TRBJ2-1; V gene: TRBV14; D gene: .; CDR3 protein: CASSHITSGYNEQFF; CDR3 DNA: TGTGCCAGCAGCCATATAACTAGTGGTTACAATGAGCAGTTCTTC
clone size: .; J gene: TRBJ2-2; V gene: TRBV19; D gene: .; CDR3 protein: CASSIAGTQNTGELFF; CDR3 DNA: TGTGCCAGTAGTATAGCCGGGACACAGAACACCGGGGAGCTGTTTTTT
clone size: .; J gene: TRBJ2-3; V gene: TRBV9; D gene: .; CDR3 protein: CASSAQTGTDTQYF; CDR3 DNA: TGTGCCAGCAGCGCCCAGACAGGCACAGATACGCAGTATTTT
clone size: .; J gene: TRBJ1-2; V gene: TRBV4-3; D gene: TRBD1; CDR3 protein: CASSQGQGADGYTF; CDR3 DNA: TGCGCCAGCAGCCAAGGACAGGGGGCGGATGGCTACACCTTC
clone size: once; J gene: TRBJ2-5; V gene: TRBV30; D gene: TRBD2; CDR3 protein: CAWRGAGIETQYF; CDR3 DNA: TGTGCCTGGAGGGGAGCGGGAATAGAGACCCAGTACTTC
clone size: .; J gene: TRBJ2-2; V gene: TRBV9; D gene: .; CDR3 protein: CASSPRQAYFGELFF; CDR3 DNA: TGTGCCAGCAGCCCACGACAGGCGTACTTCGGGGAGCTGTTTTTT
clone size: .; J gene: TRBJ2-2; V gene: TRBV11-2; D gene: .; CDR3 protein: CASSLWRIGVESGELFF; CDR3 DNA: TGTGCCAGCAGCTTATGGAGGATTGGGGTCGAGAGCGGGGAGCTGTTTTTT
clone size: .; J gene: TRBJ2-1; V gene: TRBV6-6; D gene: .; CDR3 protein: CAWIRTLRDNEQFF; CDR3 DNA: TGTGCCTGGATACGGACTCTAAGGGACAATGAGCAGTTCTTC
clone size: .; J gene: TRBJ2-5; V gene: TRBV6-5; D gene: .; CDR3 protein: CASSYSPGQETQYF; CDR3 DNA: TGTGCCAGCAGTTACTCCCCAGGCCAAGAGACCCAGTACTTC
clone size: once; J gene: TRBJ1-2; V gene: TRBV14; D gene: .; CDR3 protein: CASSAAFYGYTF; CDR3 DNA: TGTGCCAGCAGCGCGGCCTTCTATGGCTACACCTTC
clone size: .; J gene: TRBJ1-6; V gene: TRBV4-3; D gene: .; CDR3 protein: CASSQDVQRYNSPLHF; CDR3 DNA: TGCGCCAGCAGCCAAGACGTTCAACGGTATAATTCACCCCTCCACTTT
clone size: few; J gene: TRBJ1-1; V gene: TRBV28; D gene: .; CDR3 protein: CASSFPGGFNTEAFF; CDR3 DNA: TGTGCCAGCAGTTTTCCCGGGGGTTTTAACACTGAAGCTTTCTTT
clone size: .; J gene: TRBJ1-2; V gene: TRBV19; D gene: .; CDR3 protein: CASSIERESYGYTF; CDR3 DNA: TGTGCCAGTAGTATCGAGAGGGAATCGTATGGCTACACCTTC
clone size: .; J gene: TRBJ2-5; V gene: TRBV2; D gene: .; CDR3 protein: CASSEGSSYQETQYF; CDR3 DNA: TGTGCCAGCAGTGAAGGAAGCTCGTACCAAGAGACCCAGTACTTC
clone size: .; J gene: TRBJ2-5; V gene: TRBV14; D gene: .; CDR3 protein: CASSRGLQETQYF; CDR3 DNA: TGTGCCAGCAGCCGGGGCCTCCAAGAGACCCAGTACTTC
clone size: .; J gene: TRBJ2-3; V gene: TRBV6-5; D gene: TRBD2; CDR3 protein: CATRFGLVEQYF; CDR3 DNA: TGTGCCACCAGATTCGGACTAGTTGAGCAGTATTTT
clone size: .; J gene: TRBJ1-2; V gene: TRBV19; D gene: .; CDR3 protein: CASSIEGTSPYTF; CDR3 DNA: TGTGCCAGTAGTATAGAGGGGACATCCCCTTACACCTTC
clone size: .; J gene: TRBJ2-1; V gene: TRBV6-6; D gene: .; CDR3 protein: CASSHGLQEFF; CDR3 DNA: TGTGCCAGCAGCCACGGACTTCAGGAGTTCTTC
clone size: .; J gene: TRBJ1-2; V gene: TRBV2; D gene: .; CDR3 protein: CASSRQGPGYTF; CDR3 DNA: TGTGCCAGCAGCAGGCAGGGTCCCGGCTACACCTTC
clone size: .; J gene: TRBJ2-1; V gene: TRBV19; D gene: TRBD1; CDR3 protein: CASSTGTGMYNEQFF; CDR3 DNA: TGTGCCAGTAGTACAGGGACAGGGATGTACAATGAGCAGTTCTTC
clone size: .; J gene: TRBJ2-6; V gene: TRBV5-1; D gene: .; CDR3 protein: CASSLDKTGANVLTF; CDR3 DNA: TGCGCCAGCAGCTTGGACAAAACTGGGGCCAACGTCCTGACTTTC
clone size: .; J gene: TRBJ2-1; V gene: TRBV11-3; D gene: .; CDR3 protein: CASSRPGVEQFF; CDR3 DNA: TGTGCCAGCAGTCGACCGGGGGTTGAGCAGTTCTTC
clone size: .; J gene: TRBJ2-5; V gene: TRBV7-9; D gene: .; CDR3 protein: CASSLVQGLIDAGETQYF; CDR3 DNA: TGTGCCAGCAGCTTAGTTCAGGGATTGATAGACGCCGGGGAGACCCAGTACTTC
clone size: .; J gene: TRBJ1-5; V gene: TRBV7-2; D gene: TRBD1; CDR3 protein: CASSVDRVGQPQHF; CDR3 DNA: TGTGCCAGCAGCGTTGACAGGGTTGGTCAGCCCCAGCATTTT
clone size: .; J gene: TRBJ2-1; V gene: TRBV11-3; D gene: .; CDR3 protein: CASSRTRTYNEQFF; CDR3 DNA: TGTGCCAGCAGCCGTACCCGGACTTACAATGAGCAGTTCTTC
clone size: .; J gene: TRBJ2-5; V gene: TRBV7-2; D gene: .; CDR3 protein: CASTLRVDQETQYF; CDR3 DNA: TGTGCCAGCACTCTGAGGGTCGACCAAGAGACCCAGTACTTC
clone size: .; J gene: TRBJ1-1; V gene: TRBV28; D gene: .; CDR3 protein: CATGGGRTNTEAFF; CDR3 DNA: TGTGCCACCGGTGGAGGGAGAACGAACACTGAAGCTTTCTTT
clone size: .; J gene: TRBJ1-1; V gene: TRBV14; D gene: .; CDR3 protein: CASSLQLNTEAFF; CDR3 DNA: TGTGCCAGCAGCCTCCAGTTGAACACTGAAGCTTTCTTT
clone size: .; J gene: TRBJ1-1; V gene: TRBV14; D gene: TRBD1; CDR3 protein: CASSPTSTGRSEAFF; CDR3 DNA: TGTGCCAGCAGCCCAACTTCGACAGGGAGGTCTGAAGCTTTCTTT
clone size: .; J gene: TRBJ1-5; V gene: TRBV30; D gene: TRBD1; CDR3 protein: CAWGDRGRNQPQHF; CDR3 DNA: TGTGCCTGGGGGGACAGGGGGAGGAATCAGCCCCAGCATTTT
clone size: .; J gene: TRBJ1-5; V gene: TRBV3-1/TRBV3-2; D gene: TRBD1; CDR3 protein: CASSHQGGNQPQHF; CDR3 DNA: TGTGCCAGCAGCCACCAGGGGGGCAATCAGCCCCAGCATTTT
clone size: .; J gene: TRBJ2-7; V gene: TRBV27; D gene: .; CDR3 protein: CASSLSGRGTYEQYF; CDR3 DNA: TGTGCCAGCAGTTTATCAGGCAGGGGAACCTACGAGCAGTACTTC
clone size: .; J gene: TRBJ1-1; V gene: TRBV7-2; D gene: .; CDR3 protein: CASSIRDIAALGAFF; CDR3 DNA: TGTGCCAGCAGCATACGGGACATCGCGGCCCTCGGAGCTTTCTTT
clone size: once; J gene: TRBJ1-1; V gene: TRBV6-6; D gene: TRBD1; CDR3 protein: CASSTLQGRTEAFF; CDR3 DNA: TGTGCCAGCAGTACGTTACAGGGGAGGACTGAAGCTTTCTTT
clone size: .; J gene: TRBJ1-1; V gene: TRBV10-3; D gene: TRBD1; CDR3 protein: CAMRTGQNTEAFF; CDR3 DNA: TGTGCCATGCGGACAGGACAGAACACTGAAGCTTTCTTT
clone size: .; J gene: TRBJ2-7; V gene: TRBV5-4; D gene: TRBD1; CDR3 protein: CASSLRDRGFPEQYF; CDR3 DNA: TGTGCCAGCAGCCTGCGGGACAGGGGTTTCCCCGAGCAGTACTTC
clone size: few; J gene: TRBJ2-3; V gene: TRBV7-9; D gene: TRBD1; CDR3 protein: CASSSNRGAGTDTQYF; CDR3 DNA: TGTGCCAGCAGCTCCAACAGGGGGGCTGGCACAGATACGCAGTATTTT